This TCR beta chain came from a study of T cell responses to AZD1222 COVID-19 vaccine. General study findings and limits: Mostly white British, mostly female donors; authors suggested clonal diversity may be underestimated.

The V gene lost 1 base and the J gene lost 1 base, with 7 bases spanning the gap. This CDR3 is built from 13 residues. Germline V gene data show CDR1 as SQVTM and CDR2 as ANQGSEA. Clones were sequenced by immunoSEQ multiplex PCR, and TCRdb holds only the in-frame ones, with some missing. The sample consists of about 140,000 clones, just over 85% of them appearing once. Concerning this clone: Antigen specificity is unknown.

The rearrangement joins TRBV29-1 to TRBJ1-1, with D unclear. This receptor was identified in an adult in good health. The material was peripheral blood, obtained on day 0 of AZD1222 vaccination. The CDR3 spells CSVEGTQNTEAFF. The DNA for the CDR3 is TGCAGCGTTGAAGGGACGCAGAACACTGAAGCTTTCTTT.